The rows below give T cell receptor beta chains drawn from one sample of a study of blood T cell repertoires in COVID-19. Sequencing used immunoSEQ multiplex PCR; TCRdb keeps in-frame clones, though not all of them. Among fewer than 60,000 clones listed, over 80% were seen once. Material for sequencing was peripheral blood. The receptors here all came from a man younger than 45 with COVID-19, enrolled during active disease. CDR3s include the opening cysteine and the closing phenylalanine or tryptophan. The order of the fields is D gene, clone size, V gene, CDR3 length, J gene, CDR3 DNA, CDR3 protein. The D gene is left open where the match is weak. A row's size may be missing; if present it is once, few, many or a size class.

.	.	TRBV5-6	15	TRBJ2-1	TGTGCCAGCAGCTTGGAAGGCAGGGGCGGCAATGAGCAGTTCTTC	CASSLEGRGGNEQFF
.	few	TRBV30	13	TRBJ1-1	TGTGCCTGGAATTTGGGGGCGAACACTGAAGCTTTCTTT	CAWNLGANTEAFF
TRBD1	.	TRBV30	16	TRBJ1-1	TGTGCCTGGAGCTCCCCCTCCCGACAGGGCCACACTGAAGCTTTCTTT	CAWSSPSRQGHTEAFF
.	.	TRBV9	15	TRBJ1-5	TGTGCCAGCAGCCCAGACAGTTATAGCAATCAGCCCCAGCATTTT	CASSPDSYSNQPQHF
TRBD2	.	TRBV27	16	TRBJ2-2	TGTGCCAGCAGTTCCCGACTAGCGGGGGACACCGGGGAGCTGTTTTTT	CASSSRLAGDTGELFF
.	.	TRBV4-1	15	TRBJ1-5	TGCGCCAGCAGCCAAGGTGAGGGGGATAGGCAGCCCCAGCATTTT	CASSQGEGDRQPQHF
.	.	TRBV3-1/TRBV3-2	16	TRBJ2-1	TGTGCCAGCAGCCTAATAGGGGGACGGACCTACAATGAGCAGTTCTTC	CASSLIGGRTYNEQFF
.	.	TRBV19	14	TRBJ2-1	TGTGCCAGTAGCCCGGAGAGCCCCTACAATGAGCAGTTCTTC	CASSPESPYNEQFF
.	.	TRBV12-3/TRBV12-4	13	TRBJ1-1	TGTGCCAGCACCCGGGGTTTTTACACTGAAGCTTTCTTT	CASTRGFYTEAFF
TRBD1	.	TRBV6-1	13	TRBJ2-7	TGTGCCAGCAGTGACGGGACAGACTACGAGCAGTACTTC	CASSDGTDYEQYF
.	.	TRBV28	14	TRBJ1-1	TGTGCCAGCAGTTTATTGCAGGGTTCCACTGAAGCTTTCTTT	CASSLLQGSTEAFF
TRBD1	once	TRBV25-1	16	TRBJ2-1	TGTGCCAGCCAAGCATCCGGCACAGGGGTCATAGATGAGCAGTTCTTC	CASQASGTGVIDEQFF
TRBD2	.	TRBV5-1	17	TRBJ2-1	TGCGCCAGCAGCTTGGGAGTACTAGCGGACTCCTACAATGAGCAGTTCTTC	CASSLGVLADSYNEQFF
TRBD1	.	TRBV5-1	15	TRBJ2-1	TGCGCCAGCAGCCTGGACAGGGGTTCAGACAATGAGCAGTTCTTC	CASSLDRGSDNEQFF
TRBD2	.	TRBV30	20	TRBJ2-5	TGTGCCTGGAGGCGCAGGCCGGGACTAGCGGGAGGATCCCTTAGGGAGACCCAGTACTTC	CAWRRRPGLAGGSLRETQYF
.	.	TRBV6-5	14	TRBJ1-5	TGTGCCAGCCGTCAGACTAATAGCAATCAGCCCCAGCATTTT	CASRQTNSNQPQHF
TRBD1	.	TRBV10-3	15	TRBJ1-3	TGTGCCATCAGTGCTAGGGACAGGGGCGTAAACACCATATATTTT	CAISARDRGVNTIYF
.	.	TRBV12-5	12	TRBJ2-7	TGTGCTAGTGGTAGGGGGTCCTACGAGCAGTACTTC	CASGRGSYEQYF
TRBD2	.	TRBV9	14	TRBJ2-1	TGTGCCAGCAGCGCTAGCGGGGACTACAATGAGCAGTTCTTC	CASSASGDYNEQFF
TRBD2	.	TRBV28	16	TRBJ2-3	TGTGCCAGCAGTTTACGATTTATGCGGGGGGCAGATACGCAGTATTTT	CASSLRFMRGADTQYF
TRBD1	.	TRBV10-2	14	TRBJ1-1	TGCGCCAGCAGTGGACAGGGGATGAACACTGAAGCTTTCTTT	CASSGQGMNTEAFF
TRBD1	.	TRBV28	16	TRBJ1-2	TGTGCCAGCGCCGGGACAGGGGCGCGCCCTATCTATGGCTACACCTTC	CASAGTGARPIYGYTF